These 4 T cell receptor beta chains were sequenced from one sample in a study of cytotoxic CD8 clonotypes in ibrutinib-treated CLL. Sequencing was performed with immunoSEQ multiplex PCR; in TCRdb, only in-frame clones are kept and a portion is missing. The sample has approximately 35,000 clones; over 55% are singletons. Sequencing was performed on PBMCs, taken at disease progression, from a patient treated with ibrutinib. Source of these receptors: a human donor with chronic lymphocytic leukemia.

Only one count was recorded for this clone. The V and J genes are TRBV5-4 and TRBJ2-7; TRBD1 agrees at 9 bases. The V gene end was trimmed by 0 bases and the J gene end by 3 bases; junction bases not matched to a gene: 4. CDR1 is SGHNT and CDR2 is YYREEE in the germline V gene (reference sequence). This CDR3 spans 15 amino acids. CDR3 bases: TGTGCCAGCAGCTTGGCCGGGACAGGGAACTACGAGCAGTACTTC. This encodes CASSLAGTGNYEQYF.

This clone turned up a few times. The chain links TRBV19 to TRBJ1-2, with D uncertain. This CDR3 is built from 13 residues. V was shortened by 7 bases and J by 4 bases, with 13 bases between the two germline ends. CDR1 and CDR2 from the germline V gene are LNHDA and SQIVND (reference sequence). The CDR3 coding sequence is TGTGCCAGTATGGCCGACGCTAGCTATGGCTACACCTTC. Protein sequence: CASMADASYGYTF.

The chain uses TRBV19 and TRBJ1-1; D might be TRBD1 (6 bases). V was pared by 6 bases and J by 5 bases, with 19 bases between. Germline CDR1 reads LNHDA; CDR2 reads SQIVND (reference sequence). The CDR3 runs 15 residues. The CDR3 nucleotides are TGTGCCAGTAGAGAGGGGGGGCAAGGAATTACTGAAGCTTTCTTT. Encoded protein: CASREGGQGITEAFF.

This clone was picked up one time. The CDR3 bases are TGTGCCAGCAGCTTAGGGCATCTCTATGGCTACACCTTC. Translated, it gives CASSLGHLYGYTF. The chain couples TRBV11-2 to TRBJ1-2; D unclear. Germline V gives CDR1 SGHAT, CDR2 FQNNGV. There are 13 residues in the CDR3. Trimming removed 1 base from V and 4 bases from J, with 7 bases in between.